The clone carrying this T cell receptor (beta chain) has a count of ten or more. Antigen specificity is unknown. The sample originates from a study of early T cells in non-severe SARS-CoV-2 infection. Overall study: Sequencing of unsorted whole blood was done on bulk RNA, leaving chains unpaired. General study points: CD4 and private specificities were missed by VDJdb matching, which favored anti-spike CD8 responses.

Researchers attached unique molecular identifiers to individual cDNA molecules. TCRdb re-analysed the 5' RACE reads in MiXCR, keeping a single row per CDR3 protein. The sample carries 37,000 or so distinct CDR3 sequences, more than 5.5% recorded once. This CDR3 has 15 amino acids. The germline CDR1 and CDR2 sequences are SNHLY and FYNNEI. Deletions cut 3 bases from V and 7 bases from J, with 17 bases between. This chain uses TRBV2 with TRBJ2-3, with no clear D. The receptor was derived from an adult who was a healthcare worker with PCR-confirmed SARS-CoV-2 infection or an uninfected control (not recorded which). Sequenced material: whole blood. For the CDR3, the DNA is TGTGCCAGCAGTGACCCGACTCTAGGTCCCCATACGCAGTATTTT. Protein product: CASSDPTLGPHTQYF.